These 11 T cell receptor beta chains share one sample of origin, sequenced in a study of shared clonotypes between healthy human individuals. Repertoires were generated with immunoSEQ multiplex PCR, while TCRdb's copy carries only in-frame clones and drops some. The table records 1.5 million to 2.5 million clones, less than 95% of them present only once. CD8 cells classed as naive were CD45RO-negative and positively selected for CCR7, excluding terminally differentiated effector memory CD45RA+ cells. The sequencing sample was made of naive CD8+ T cells sorted from blood. The origin of the receptors is a man aged 18 to 35 in good health.

This rearrangement joins TRBV30 to TRBJ2-1; 9 bases match TRBD1. With V trimmed by 2 bases and J by 3 bases, 14 bases remained unmatched. CDR1 is GTSNPN, CDR2 SVGIG, per germline (reference sequence). The CDR3 covers 18 residues. The CDR3 spells CAWSPRNGDRALYNEQFF. The CDR3 region has the DNA TGTGCCTGGAGTCCTCGAAACGGGGACAGGGCCCTCTACAATGAGCAGTTCTTC.

The V call is TRBV7-9, the J call TRBJ1-1; tentatively, D is TRBD1 (5 bases). This CDR3 comprises 15 residues. Germline assignment: CDR1 SEHNR and CDR2 FQNEAQ (reference sequence). Trimming pared 3 bases from V and 1 base from J, leaving 12 bases between. The CDR3 coding sequence is TGTGCCAGCAGCTTCGCCCCCGGACAGAACACTGAAGCTTTCTTT. Translated: CASSFAPGQNTEAFF.

The count of this clone is one. The CDR3 protein is CASSVAGATYGYTF. The CDR3 DNA reads as TGTGCCAGCAGTGTCGCAGGGGCAACCTATGGCTACACCTTC. This chain links TRBV27 with TRBJ1-2; tentatively, D is TRBD1 (6 bases). Germline V gives CDR1 MNHEY, CDR2 SMNVEV (reference sequence). V was clipped by 5 bases and J by 4 bases, with 14 bases between them. The CDR3 covers 14 residues.

The CDR3, as DNA: TGTGCCAGCAGCTCACCGACAGGCCTAACCTACTATGGCTACACCTTC. It encodes CASSSPTGLTYYGYTF. J is TRBJ1-2 and V is TRBV13; TRBD1 might be the D (6 bases). This CDR3 comprises 16 residues. Germline V gene lookup returns CDR1 PRHDT and CDR2 FYEKMQ (reference sequence). Trimming removed 4 bases at V and 3 bases at J, with 18 bases between.

The chain recombines TRBV15 with TRBJ2-7; D unclear. Germline V gene lookup returns CDR1 LNHNV and CDR2 YYDKDF (reference sequence). Trimming took 5 bases from V and 3 from J, leaving 11 bases between them. The CDR3 spans 13 residues. The CDR3 DNA sequence: TGTGCCACCAGCTTGGCGGTTAGCTACGAGCAGTACTTC. Its protein is CATSLAVSYEQYF. Variable domain in full (rest from reference TRBV15 and TRBJ2-7): DAMVIQNPRYQVTQFGKPVTLSCSQTLNHNVMYWYQQKSSQAPKLLFHYYDKDFNNEADTPDNFQSRRPNTSFCFLDIRSPGLGDTAMYLCATSLAVSYEQYFGPGTRLTVT.

The V and J genes are TRBV9 and TRBJ2-1, with 9 bases lining up with TRBD2. Trimming removed 3 bases from V and 4 bases from J; junction bases left unmatched: 5. Germline CDR1 and CDR2: SGDLS and YYNGEE. The CDR3 totals 15 residues. CDR3 sequence (DNA): TGTGCCAGCAGCGCCGCGGGAGGGTTATACAATGAGCAGTTCTTC. Protein product: CASSAAGGLYNEQFF.

The chain is built from TRBV19 and TRBJ2-2; TRBD2 is a possible D gene (5 bases). CDR1 is LNHDA, CDR2 SQIVND, per germline (reference sequence). The CDR3 sequence is 13 residues long. The germline V and J ends were trimmed by 3 bases and 5 bases, with 7 bases remaining between them. The DNA of the CDR3 is TGTGCCAGTAGTATTGGGGAGACCGGGGAGCTGTTTTTT. Residues: CASSIGETGELFF.

V usage is TRBV5-6 and J usage is TRBJ2-1; D gene unclear. CDR1 is SGHDT and CDR2 is YYEEEE in the germline V gene. V was pared by 4 bases and J by 8 bases, with 10 bases between. The CDR3 consists of 12 residues. For the CDR3, the DNA is TGTGCCAGCAGCCATTCCGCCTATGAGCAGTTCTTC. Protein product: CASSHSAYEQFF.

The chain couples TRBV2 to TRBJ1-3, with TRBD1 identical over 7 bases. J was trimmed by 6 bases and V by 4 bases; bases with no gene match: 15. CDR1 is SNHLY, CDR2 FYNNEI, per germline. CDR3 length equals 17 residues. The CDR3 DNA reads TGTGCCAGCAGTGCAAGCCCGGGACAGAGATCGGAAAACACCATATATTTT. Its protein product is CASSASPGQRSENTIYF.

The rearrangement links TRBV4-2 to TRBJ2-3, with D possibly TRBD1 on 5 matching bases. The CDR3 sequence is 12 residues long. Germline values: CDR1 LGHNA, CDR2 YNFKEQ. Deletions cut 5 bases from V and 5 bases from J, with 8 bases between. CDR3 sequence: CASSNDRDTQYF. DNA of the CDR3: TGTGCCAGCAGCAACGACAGAGATACGCAGTATTTT.

This clone occurred once. The chain combines TRBV19 with TRBJ1-1; D is undetermined. The CDR3 extends over 15 amino acids. V was cut by 0 bases and J by 4 bases, with 12 bases left in between. Germline CDR1 LNHDA, CDR2 SQIVND (reference sequence). CDR3 region: CASSIEEGVGTEAFF. Written as DNA, the CDR3 is TGTGCCAGTAGTATAGAGGAAGGTGTTGGCACTGAAGCTTTCTTT. The whole variable domain, remainder taken from reference TRBV19 and TRBJ1-1, is DGGITQSPKYLFRKEGQNVTLSCEQNLNHDAMYWYRQDPGQGLRLIYYSQIVNDFQKGDIAEGYSVSREKKESFPLTVTSAQKNPTAFYLCASSIEEGVGTEAFFGQGTRLTVV.